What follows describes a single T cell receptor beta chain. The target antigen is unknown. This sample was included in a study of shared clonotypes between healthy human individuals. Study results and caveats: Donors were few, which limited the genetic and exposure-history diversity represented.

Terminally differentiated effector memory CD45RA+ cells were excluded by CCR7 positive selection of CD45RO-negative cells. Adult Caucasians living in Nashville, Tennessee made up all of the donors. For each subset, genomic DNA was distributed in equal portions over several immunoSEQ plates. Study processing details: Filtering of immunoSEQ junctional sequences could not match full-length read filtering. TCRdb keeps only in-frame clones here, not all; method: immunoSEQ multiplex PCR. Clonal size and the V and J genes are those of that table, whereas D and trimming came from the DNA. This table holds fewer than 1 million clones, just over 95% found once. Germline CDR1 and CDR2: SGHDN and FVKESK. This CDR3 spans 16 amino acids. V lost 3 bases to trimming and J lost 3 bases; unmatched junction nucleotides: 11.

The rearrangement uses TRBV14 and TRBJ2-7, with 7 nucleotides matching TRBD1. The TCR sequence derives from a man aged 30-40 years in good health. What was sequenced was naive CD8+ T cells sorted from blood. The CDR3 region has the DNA TGTGCCAGCAGCCAGGTATCGACAGGGTCGCGCTACGAGCAGTACTTC. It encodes CASSQVSTGSRYEQYF.